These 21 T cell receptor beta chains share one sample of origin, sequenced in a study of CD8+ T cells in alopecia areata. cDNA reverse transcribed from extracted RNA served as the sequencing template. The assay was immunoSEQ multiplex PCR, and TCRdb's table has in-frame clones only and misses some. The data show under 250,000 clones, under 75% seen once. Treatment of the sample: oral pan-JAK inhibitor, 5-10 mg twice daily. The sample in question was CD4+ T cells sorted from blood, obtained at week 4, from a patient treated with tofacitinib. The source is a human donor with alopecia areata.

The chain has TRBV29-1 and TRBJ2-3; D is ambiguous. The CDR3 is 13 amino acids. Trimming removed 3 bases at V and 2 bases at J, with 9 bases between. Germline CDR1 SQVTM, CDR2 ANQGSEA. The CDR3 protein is CSVDPTYTDTQYF. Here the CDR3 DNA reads TGCAGCGTTGATCCCACCTACACAGATACGCAGTATTTT.

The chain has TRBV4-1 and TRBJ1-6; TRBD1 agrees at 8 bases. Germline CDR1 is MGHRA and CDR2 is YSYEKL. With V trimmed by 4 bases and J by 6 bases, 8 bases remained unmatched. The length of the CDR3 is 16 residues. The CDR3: CASSPQGAHGNSPLHF. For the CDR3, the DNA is TGCGCCAGCAGCCCTCAGGGGGCTCATGGTAATTCACCCCTCCACTTT.

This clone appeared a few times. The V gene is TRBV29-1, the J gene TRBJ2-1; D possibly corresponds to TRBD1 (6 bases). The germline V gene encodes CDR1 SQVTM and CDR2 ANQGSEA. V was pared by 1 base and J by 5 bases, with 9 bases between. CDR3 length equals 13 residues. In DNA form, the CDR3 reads TGCAGCGTTGAAGGGGACACCCACAATGAGCAGTTCTTC. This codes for CSVEGDTHNEQFF.

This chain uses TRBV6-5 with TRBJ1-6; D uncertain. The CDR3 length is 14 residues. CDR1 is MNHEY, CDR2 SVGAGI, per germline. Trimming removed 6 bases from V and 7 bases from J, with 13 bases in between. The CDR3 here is CASSLGGRNSPLHF. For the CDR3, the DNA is TGTGCCAGCAGCCTCGGCGGGCGAAATTCACCCCTCCACTTT.

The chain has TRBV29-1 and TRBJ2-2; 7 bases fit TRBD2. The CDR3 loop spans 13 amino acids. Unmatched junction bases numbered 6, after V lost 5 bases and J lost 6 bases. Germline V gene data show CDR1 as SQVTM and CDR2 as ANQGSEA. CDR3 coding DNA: TGCAGCGTTTCGAGCGGGGTGGCCGGGGAGCTGTTTTTT. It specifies CSVSSGVAGELFF.

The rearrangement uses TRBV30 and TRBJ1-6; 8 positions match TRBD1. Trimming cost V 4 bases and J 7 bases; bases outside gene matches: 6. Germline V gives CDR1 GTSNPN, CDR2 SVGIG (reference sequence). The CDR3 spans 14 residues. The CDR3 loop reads CAWTPQGANSPLHF. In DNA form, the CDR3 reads TGTGCCTGGACCCCGCAGGGGGCCAATTCACCCCTCCACTTT.

The CDR3 spells CASSPGFDNTEAFF. The DNA of the CDR3 is TGCGCCAGCAGCCCAGGATTCGACAACACTGAAGCTTTCTTT. The chain combines TRBV5-1 with TRBJ1-1; D not resolved. Germline CDR1 is SGHRS and CDR2 is YFSETQ. This CDR3 comprises 14 residues. Trimming pared 4 bases from V and 2 bases from J, leaving 12 bases between.

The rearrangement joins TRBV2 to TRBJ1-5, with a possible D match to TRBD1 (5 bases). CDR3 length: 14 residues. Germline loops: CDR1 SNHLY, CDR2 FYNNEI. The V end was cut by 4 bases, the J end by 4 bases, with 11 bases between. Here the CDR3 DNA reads TGTGCCAGCAGTGCGTTCGGGGGGAATCAGCCCCAGCATTTT. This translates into CASSAFGGNQPQHF.

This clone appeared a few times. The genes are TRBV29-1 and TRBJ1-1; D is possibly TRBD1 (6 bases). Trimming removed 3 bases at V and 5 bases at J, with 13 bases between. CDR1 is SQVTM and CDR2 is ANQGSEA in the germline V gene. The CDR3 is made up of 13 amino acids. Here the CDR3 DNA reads TGCAGCGTTGATTGGCAGGGGAGAACTGAAGCTTTCTTT. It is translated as CSVDWQGRTEAFF.

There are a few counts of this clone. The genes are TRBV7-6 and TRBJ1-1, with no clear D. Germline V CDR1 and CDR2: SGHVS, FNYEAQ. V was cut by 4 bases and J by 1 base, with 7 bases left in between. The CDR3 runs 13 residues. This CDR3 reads CASSSDTNTEAFF. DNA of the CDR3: TGTGCCAGCAGCTCCGACACGAACACTGAAGCTTTCTTT.

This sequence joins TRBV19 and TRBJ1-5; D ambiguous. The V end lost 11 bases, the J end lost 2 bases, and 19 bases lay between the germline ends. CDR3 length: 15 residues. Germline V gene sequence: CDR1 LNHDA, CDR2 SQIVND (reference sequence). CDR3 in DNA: TGTGCCTCCACGGACGTATCCGTGGGCAATCAGCCCCAGCATTTT. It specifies CASTDVSVGNQPQHF.

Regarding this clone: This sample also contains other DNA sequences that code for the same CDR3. CDR3 sequence: CAWSGGDIQYF. The CDR3 region has the DNA TGTGCCTGGAGTGGGGGAGACATTCAGTACTTC. The V gene is TRBV30, the J gene TRBJ2-4; tentative D call: TRBD2 (5 bases). The V gene lost 1 base and the J gene lost 8 bases, with 6 bases spanning the gap. The CDR3 runs to 11 residues. Germline loops: CDR1 GTSNPN, CDR2 SVGIG (reference sequence).

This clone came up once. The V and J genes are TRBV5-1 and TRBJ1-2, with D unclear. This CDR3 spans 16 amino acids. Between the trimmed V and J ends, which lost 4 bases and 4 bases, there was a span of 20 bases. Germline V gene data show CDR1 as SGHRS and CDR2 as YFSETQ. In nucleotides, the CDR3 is TGCGCCAGCAGCCCCACCGGCAGGATGGGCCTCTATGGCTACACCTTC. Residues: CASSPTGRMGLYGYTF.

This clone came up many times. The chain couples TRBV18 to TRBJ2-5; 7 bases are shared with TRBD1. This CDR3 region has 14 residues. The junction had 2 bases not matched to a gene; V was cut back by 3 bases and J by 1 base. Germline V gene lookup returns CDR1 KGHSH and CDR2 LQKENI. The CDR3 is CASSPGTAQETQYF. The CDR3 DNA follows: TGTGCCAGCTCACCCGGGACAGCCCAAGAGACCCAGTACTTC. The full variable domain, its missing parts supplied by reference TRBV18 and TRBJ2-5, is NAGVMQNPRHLVRRRGQEARLRCSPMKGHSHVYWYRQLPEEGLKFMVYLQKENIIDESGMPKERFSAEFPKEGPSILRIQQVVRGDSAAYFCASSPGTAQETQYFGPGTRLLVL.

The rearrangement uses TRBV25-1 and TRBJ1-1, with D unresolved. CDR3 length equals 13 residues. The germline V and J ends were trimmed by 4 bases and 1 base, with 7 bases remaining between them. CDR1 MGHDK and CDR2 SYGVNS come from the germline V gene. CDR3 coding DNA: TGTGCCAGCAGTGTTCTCACGAACACTGAAGCTTTCTTT. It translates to CASSVLTNTEAFF.

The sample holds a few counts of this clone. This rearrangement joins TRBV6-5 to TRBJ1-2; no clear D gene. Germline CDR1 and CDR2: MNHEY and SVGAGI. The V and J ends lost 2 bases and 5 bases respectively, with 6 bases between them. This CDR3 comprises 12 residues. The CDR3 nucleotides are TGTGCCAGCAGTTACCGAGGGTATGGCTACACCTTC. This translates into CASSYRGYGYTF.

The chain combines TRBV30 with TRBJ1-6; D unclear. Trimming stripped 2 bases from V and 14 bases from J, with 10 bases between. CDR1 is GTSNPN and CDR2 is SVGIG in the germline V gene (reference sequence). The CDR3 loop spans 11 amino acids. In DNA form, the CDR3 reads TGTGCCTGGAGTCGTGAAGTAGCCCTCCACTTT. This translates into CAWSREVALHF.

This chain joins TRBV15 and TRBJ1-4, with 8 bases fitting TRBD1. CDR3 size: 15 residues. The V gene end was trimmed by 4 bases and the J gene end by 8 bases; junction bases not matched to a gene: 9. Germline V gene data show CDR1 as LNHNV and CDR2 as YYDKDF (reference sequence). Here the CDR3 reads CATSMDREEGEKLFF. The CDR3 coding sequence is TGTGCCACCAGCATGGACAGGGAAGAAGGAGAAAAACTGTTTTTT.

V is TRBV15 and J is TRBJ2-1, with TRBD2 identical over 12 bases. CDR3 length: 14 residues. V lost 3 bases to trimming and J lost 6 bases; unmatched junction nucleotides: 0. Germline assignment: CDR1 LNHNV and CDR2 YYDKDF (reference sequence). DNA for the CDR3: TGTGCCACCAGCAGGGGACTAGCGGGCAATGAGCAGTTCTTC. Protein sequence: CATSRGLAGNEQFF.

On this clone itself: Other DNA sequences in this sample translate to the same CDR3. Here the CDR3 DNA reads TGTGCCTGGAGTCCCGGACAGTTGATAGCCTTCTTT. Residues: CAWSPGQLIAFF. The V gene is TRBV30, the J gene TRBJ1-1; tentatively, D is TRBD1 (6 bases). V lost 2 bases and J 14 bases, leaving 18 bases between the germline ends. This CDR3 comprises 12 residues. CDR1 and CDR2 from the germline V gene are GTSNPN and SVGIG (reference sequence).

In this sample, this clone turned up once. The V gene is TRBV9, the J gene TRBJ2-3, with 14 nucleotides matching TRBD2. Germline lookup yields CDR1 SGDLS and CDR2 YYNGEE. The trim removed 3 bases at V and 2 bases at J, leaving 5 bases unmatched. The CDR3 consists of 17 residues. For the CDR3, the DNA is TGTGCCAGCAGCGGGGGACTAGCGGGGGTCCCCACAGATACGCAGTATTTT. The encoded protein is CASSGGLAGVPTDTQYF.